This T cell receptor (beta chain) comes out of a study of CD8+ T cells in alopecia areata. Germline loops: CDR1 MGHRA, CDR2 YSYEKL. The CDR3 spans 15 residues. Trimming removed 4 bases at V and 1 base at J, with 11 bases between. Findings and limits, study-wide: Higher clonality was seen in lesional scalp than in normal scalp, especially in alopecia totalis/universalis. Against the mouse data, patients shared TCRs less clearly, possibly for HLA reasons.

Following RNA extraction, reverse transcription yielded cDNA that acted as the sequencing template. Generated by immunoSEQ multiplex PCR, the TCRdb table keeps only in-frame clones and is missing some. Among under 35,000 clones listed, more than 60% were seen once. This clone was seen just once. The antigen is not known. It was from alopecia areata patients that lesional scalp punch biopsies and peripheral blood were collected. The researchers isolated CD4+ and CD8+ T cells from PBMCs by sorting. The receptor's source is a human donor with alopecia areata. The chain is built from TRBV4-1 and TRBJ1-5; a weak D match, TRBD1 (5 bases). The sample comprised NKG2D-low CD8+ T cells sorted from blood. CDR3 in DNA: TGCGCCAGCAGCCCTGCAGGGATGAGCAATCAGCCCCAGCATTTT. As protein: CASSPAGMSNQPQHF.